The 17 T cell receptor beta chains below were found in one sample sequenced in a study of T cells after yellow fever vaccination. MiXCR was run by TCRdb on the 5' RACE reads, yielding one entry per CDR3 protein. This sample carries a few hundred thousand distinct CDR3 sequences, over 3.5% of them seen once, and the ten largest clones take 20% to 25%. Sequencing used PBMCs, obtained 5 days after the yellow fever booster vaccination. The receptors shown here come from a man aged 18 to 30 who received the YFV17D yellow fever vaccine.

This clonotype came up many times. The chain couples TRBV3-1 to TRBJ2-3, with TRBD2 as a possible D gene (5 bases). Germline V gene data show CDR1 as LGHDT and CDR2 as YNNKEL (reference sequence). There are 15 residues in the CDR3. V was shortened by 2 bases and J by 11 bases, with 20 bases between the two germline ends. The CDR3 sequence: CASSQLVRGGRRQYF. The CDR3 nucleotides read TGTGCCAGCAGCCAACTAGTACGTGGAGGACGAAGGCAGTATTTT.

This clonotype was observed at least ten times. The chain uses TRBV14 and TRBJ2-2; TRBD1 aligns across 7 bases. Germline CDR1 and CDR2: SGHDN and FVKESK. J was trimmed by 4 bases and V by 1 base; bases with no gene match: 3. The CDR3 sequence is 15 residues long. CDR3 sequence: CASSQVTGVTGELFF. The DNA for the CDR3 is TGTGCCAGCAGCCAAGTTACAGGGGTCACCGGGGAGCTGTTTTTT.

This clonotype was observed many times. The chain carries TRBV7-2 and TRBJ1-1; weak D call: TRBD1 (5 bases). CDR1 SGHTA and CDR2 FQGNSA come from the germline V gene. This CDR3 region has 15 residues. Trimming took 1 base from V and 0 from J, leaving 9 bases between them. The CDR3 nucleotides read TGTGCCAGCAGCTTAGGGGCAGGGATGAACACTGAAGCTTTCTTT. This codes for CASSLGAGMNTEAFF.

The table lists this clonotype with many counts. The chain has TRBV3-1 and TRBJ2-5; D not certain. This CDR3 has 11 residues. CDR1 is LGHDT and CDR2 is YNNKEL in the germline V gene (reference sequence). With 1 base removed from V and 5 bases from J, the gap between germline ends came to 2 bases. Here the CDR3 DNA reads TGTGCCAGCAGCCAAGTCGAGACCCAGTACTTC. Protein product: CASSQVETQYF.

The sample holds many counts of this clonotype. J is TRBJ1-2 and V is TRBV4-3, with D hard to call. From germline, CDR1 is LGHNA and CDR2 YSLEER. Trimming removed 4 bases from V and 7 bases from J, with 7 bases in between. The CDR3 runs to 11 residues. The CDR3 DNA sequence: TGCGCCAGCAGCCGTGCGGGTGGCTACACCTTC. Protein product: CASSRAGGYTF.

The chain recombines TRBV4-2 with TRBJ2-1, with D perhaps matching TRBD2 (7 bases). Germline values: CDR1 LGHNA, CDR2 YNFKEQ. V lost 5 bases, J lost 5 bases, and 19 bases lay in between. The CDR3 is made up of 16 amino acids. The CDR3 protein is CASSDRGAQGHNEQFF. DNA of the CDR3: TGTGCCAGCAGCGATCGGGGGGCTCAAGGGCACAATGAGCAGTTCTTC.

The chain combines TRBV4-3 with TRBJ1-1; D gene ambiguous. The CDR3 is 14 residues long. Trimming removed 4 bases at V and 1 base at J, with 10 bases between. CDR1 is LGHNA and CDR2 is YSLEER in the germline V gene. Here the CDR3 DNA reads TGCGCCAGCAGCCTGGAGTCGAGGAACACTGAAGCTTTCTTT. It translates to CASSLESRNTEAFF.

This clonotype has a count of ten or more. J is TRBJ2-3 and V is TRBV20-1; 8 bases line up with TRBD2. V lost 0 bases and J lost 0; bases outside the gene matches: 5. The CDR3 is made up of 16 amino acids. Germline CDR1 is DFQATT and CDR2 is SNEGSKA (reference sequence). The CDR3 sequence: CSARDLRGGSTDTQYF. CDR3 nucleotide sequence: TGCAGTGCTAGAGATCTCCGGGGGGGTAGCACAGATACGCAGTATTTT.

This clonotype was counted only a few times. This chain connects TRBV24-1 to TRBJ2-2; D is ambiguous. The germline V gene has CDR1 KGHDR and CDR2 SFDVKD. V lost 2 bases, J lost 7 bases, and 4 bases lay in between. The CDR3 sequence is 12 residues long. CDR3 region: CATSDWGGELFF. The CDR3 coding sequence is TGTGCCACCAGTGATTGGGGCGGGGAGCTGTTTTTT.

In its sample, this clonotype was seen a few times. The V call is TRBV7-9, the J call TRBJ2-7; D possibly corresponds to TRBD1 (5 bases). Germline V CDR1 and CDR2: SEHNR, FQNEAQ (reference sequence). The CDR3 is 14 residues long. Trimming pared 4 bases from V and 5 bases from J, leaving 15 bases between. In DNA, the CDR3 is TGTGCCAGCAGCTCCCTCGCCCCAGGGAACGAGCAGTACTTC. Its protein is CASSSLAPGNEQYF. The full variable domain, completed using reference TRBV7-9 and TRBJ2-7, is DTGVSQNPRHKITKRGQNVTFRCDPISEHNRLYWYRQTLGQGPEFLTYFQNEAQLEKSRLLSDRFSAERPKGSFSTLEIQRTEQGDSAMYLCASSSLAPGNEQYFGPGTRLTVT.

This clonotype was seen many times. This chain joins TRBV7-6 and TRBJ2-5, with TRBD2 matching over 8 bases. Germline CDR1 SGHVS, CDR2 FNYEAQ. The CDR3 length is 18 residues. The junction had 16 bases not matched to a gene; V was cut back by 5 bases and J by 2 bases. The CDR3 region has the DNA TGTGCCAGCAGCCCGGGGGGGGGCTACTCCTTTCTACAAGAGACCCAGTACTTC. Translating it yields CASSPGGGYSFLQETQYF. The full variable domain, with the rest looked up from reference TRBV7-6 and TRBJ2-5, is GAGVSQSPRYKVTKRGQDVALRCDPISGHVSLYWYRQALGQGPEFLTYFNYEAQQDKSGLPNDRFSAERPEGSISTLTIQRTEQRDSAMYRCASSPGGGYSFLQETQYFGPGTRLLVL.

The chain is built from TRBV4-1 and TRBJ2-1; D remains unclear. With 1 base removed from V and 10 bases from J, the gap between germline ends came to 8 bases. CDR3 size: 12 residues. Germline V gene data show CDR1 as MGHRA and CDR2 as YSYEKL. The CDR3: CASSQGNDEQFF. CDR3 nucleotides: TGCGCCAGCAGCCAAGGTAACGACGAGCAGTTCTTC.

Ten or more counts support this clonotype. The genes are TRBV7-9 and TRBJ1-1; weak D call: TRBD1 (5 bases). Germline values: CDR1 SEHNR, CDR2 FQNEAQ (reference sequence). The CDR3 is 13 amino acids. V was shortened by 8 bases and J by 6 bases, with 16 bases between the two germline ends. CDR3 protein: CASLGTYKAEAFF. Written as DNA, the CDR3 is TGTGCCAGCTTAGGGACGTACAAGGCTGAAGCTTTCTTT.

The V gene is TRBV20-1, the J gene TRBJ2-1; no clear D. V was trimmed by 6 bases and J by 8 bases, leaving 11 bases between them. Germline V gene lookup returns CDR1 DFQATT and CDR2 SNEGSKA (reference sequence). CDR3 length: 11 amino acids. The CDR3 reads CSAQPGDEQFF. CDR3 in DNA: TGCAGTGCCCAGCCAGGAGATGAGCAGTTCTTC.

This clonotype was detected ten times or more. This chain connects TRBV19 to TRBJ2-1, with 8 nucleotides matching TRBD2. The CDR3 length is 15 residues. Unmatched junction bases numbered 13, after V lost 6 bases and J lost 9 bases. The germline gives CDR1 LNHDA, CDR2 SQIVND (reference sequence). CDR3 coding DNA: TGTGCCAGTAGGCCGGGGGGGCTGCTGGCTACTGAGCAGTTCTTC. This translates into CASRPGGLLATEQFF.

This clonotype has more than one count but fewer than ten. The CDR3 spells CSAMTGGYQPQHF. The CDR3 coding sequence is TGCAGCGCCATGACAGGGGGGTATCAGCCCCAGCATTTT. The genes are TRBV29-1 and TRBJ1-5; TRBD1 matches 9 bases. Trimming cost V 7 bases and J 5 bases; bases outside gene matches: 6. CDR3 size: 13 residues. Per germline, CDR1 SQVTM and CDR2 ANQGSEA.

In this sample, this clonotype turned up a few times. J is TRBJ1-2 and V is TRBV5-1; TRBD1 agrees at 7 bases. The length of the CDR3 is 15 residues. Trimming cost V 1 base and J 8 bases; bases outside gene matches: 11. Germline lookup yields CDR1 SGHRS and CDR2 YFSETQ. The CDR3 DNA sequence: TGCGCCAGCAGCTTGCTTCAGGGGGGATTTGGCGGCTACACCTTC. Translated, it gives CASSLLQGGFGGYTF. Full variable domain (outside the CDR3, taken from reference TRBV5-1 and TRBJ1-2): KAGVTQTPRYLIKTRGQQVTLSCSPISGHRSVSWYQQTPGQGLQFLFEYFSETQRNKGNFPGRFSGRQFSNSRSEMNVSTLELGDSALYLCASSLLQGGFGGYTFGSGTRLTVV.